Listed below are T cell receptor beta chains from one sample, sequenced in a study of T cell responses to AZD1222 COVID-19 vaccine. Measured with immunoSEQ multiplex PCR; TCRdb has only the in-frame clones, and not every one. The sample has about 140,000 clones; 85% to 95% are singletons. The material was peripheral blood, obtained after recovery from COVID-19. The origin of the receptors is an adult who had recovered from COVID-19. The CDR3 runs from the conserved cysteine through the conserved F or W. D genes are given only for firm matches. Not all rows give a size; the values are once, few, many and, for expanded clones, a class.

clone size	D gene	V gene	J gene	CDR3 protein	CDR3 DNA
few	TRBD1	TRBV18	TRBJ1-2	CASSPPSDRGYGYTF	TGTGCCAGCTCACCACCTTCCGACAGGGGATATGGCTACACCTTC
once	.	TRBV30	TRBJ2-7	CAWSVGSGRVGRQYF	TGTGCCTGGAGTGTAGGTAGCGGAAGAGTGGGGAGGCAGTACTTC
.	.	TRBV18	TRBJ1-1	CASSPHPDRNTEAFF	TGTGCCAGCTCACCACATCCGGACAGGAACACTGAAGCTTTCTTT
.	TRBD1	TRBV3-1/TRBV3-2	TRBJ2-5	CASSHRDRFETQYF	TGTGCCAGCAGCCATCGGGACAGGTTTGAGACCCAGTACTTC
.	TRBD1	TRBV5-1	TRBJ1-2	CASSLAGQVGDGYTF	TGCGCCAGCAGCTTGGCCGGACAGGTCGGCGATGGCTACACCTTC
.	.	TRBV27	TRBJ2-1	CASRLAVGSYNEQFF	TGTGCCAGCAGGCTCGCGGTGGGCTCCTACAATGAGCAGTTCTTC
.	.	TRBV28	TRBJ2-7	CASSPPEGFNEQYF	TGTGCCAGCAGTCCCCCAGAAGGGTTCAACGAGCAGTACTTC
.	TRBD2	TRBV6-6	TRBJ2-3	CASSYGELAETDTQYF	TGTGCCAGCAGTTACGGGGAGCTAGCGGAAACAGATACGCAGTATTTT
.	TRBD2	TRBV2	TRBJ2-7	CASSRTSVNEQYF	TGTGCCAGCTCGAGGACTAGCGTCAACGAGCAGTACTTC
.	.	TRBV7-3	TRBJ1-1	CASSVRMNTEAFF	TGTGCCAGCAGCGTCCGAATGAACACTGAAGCTTTCTTT
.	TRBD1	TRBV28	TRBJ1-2	CASSSPGTVYGYTF	TGTGCCAGCTCTTCTCCCGGGACAGTTTATGGCTACACCTTC
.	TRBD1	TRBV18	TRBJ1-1	CASSPDRGFGTEAFF	TGTGCCAGCTCACCCGACAGGGGGTTCGGCACTGAAGCTTTCTTT
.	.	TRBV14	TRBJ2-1	CASSQRLTPNEQFF	TGTGCCAGCAGCCAACGACTAACCCCCAATGAGCAGTTCTTC
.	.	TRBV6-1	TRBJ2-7	CASSEEHRGEQYF	TGTGCCAGCAGTGAAGAGCATAGGGGCGAGCAGTACTTC
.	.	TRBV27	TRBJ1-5	CASSSLFADSNQPQHF	TGTGCCAGCAGTTCCCTCTTCGCGGATAGCAATCAGCCCCAGCATTTT